A single sample is the source of the 15 T cell receptor beta chains below, sequenced in a study of regulatory T cells in long-lasting Graves disease. Arm-PCR of CDR3 regions and iRepertoire HTBI primers were the basis on which TCR beta libraries were built. Using its own MiXCR run on the multiplex PCR reads, TCRdb lists one record per CDR3 protein. Among 420,000 or so distinct CDR3 sequences listed, 16% were seen once. The sample's time point: newly diagnosed GD, antithyroid drugs for less than 3 months. Extracted RNA from PBMCs served as the source of the TCR library. These data were likewise used in another study, on T cells in Graves' hyperthyroidism and ophthalmopathy.

This sample comprised peripheral blood mononuclear cells (PBMCs), obtained at new diagnosis, from a patient treated with antithyroid drugs. The receptors were gathered from a woman aged 18-29 years with Graves disease.

The CDR3 spells CASSLVAGGWSDTQYF. The CDR3, as DNA: TGTGCCAGCAGCTTGGTAGCAGGGGGGTGGTCAGATACGCAGTATTTT. The chain has TRBV11-2 and TRBJ2-3; the D gene is possibly TRBD1 (7 bases). V lost 3 bases to trimming and J lost 4 bases, with 17 bases between them. Germline CDR1 reads SGHAT; CDR2 reads FQNNGV. The CDR3 spans 16 residues.

For this clonotype: This likely reflects a read error, since a far larger clone is one base away. The V gene is TRBV7-2, the J gene TRBJ2-7; D is ambiguous. Germline V gene lookup returns CDR1 SGHTA and CDR2 FQGNSA. The CDR3 covers 19 residues. The V gene lost 1 base and the J gene lost 7 bases, with 29 bases spanning the gap. CDR3 DNA: TGTGCCAGCAGCTTAGTTTCCGCGTTCAAGTCGAGCTTTCTACGTGAGCAGTACTTC. Protein product: CASSLVSAFKSSFLREQYF.

The J gene is TRBJ2-2, the V gene TRBV6-1, with D hard to call. This CDR3 contains 13 residues. Germline assignment: CDR1 MNHNS and CDR2 SASEGT. V lost 6 bases and J lost 6, with 11 bases in between. CDR3 in DNA: TGTGCCAGCAGAGAGGTAGTGTCCGGGGAGCTGTTTTTT. It translates to CASREVVSGELFF.

This clonotype was observed a handful of times. V usage is TRBV14 and J usage is TRBJ2-4; perhaps TRBD2 as D (5 bases). The CDR3 totals 20 residues. CDR1 is SGHDN, CDR2 FVKESK, per germline. The V end lost 0 bases, the J end lost 0 bases, and 21 bases lay between the germline ends. As DNA, the CDR3 is TGTGCCAGCAGCCAAGATCACCCTAGCCACAGCCGGCTAGCCAAAAACATTCAGTACTTC. This gives the protein CASSQDHPSHSRLAKNIQYF.

This clonotype showed up many times. This chain uses TRBV6-2 or TRBV6-3 with TRBJ2-7; D possibly corresponds to TRBD2 (5 bases). The CDR3 has 14 residues. V was clipped by 6 bases and J by 2 bases, with 14 bases between them. Germline CDR1 reads MNHEY; CDR2 reads SVGEGT. CDR3 loop: CASSFDYTPYEQYF. For the CDR3, the DNA is TGTGCCAGCAGCTTCGACTACACTCCCTACGAGCAGTACTTC.

This clonotype was recorded at least ten times. V gene TRBV5-5 combines with J gene TRBJ1-2; D call uncertain. Germline CDR1 is SGHKS and CDR2 is YYEKEE (reference sequence). The V gene lost 6 bases and the J gene lost 4 bases, with 16 bases spanning the gap. The CDR3 runs 14 residues. CDR3 region: CASNHDGTSYGYTF. In DNA, the CDR3 is TGTGCCAGCAATCACGACGGAACCTCCTATGGCTACACCTTC.

This clonotype was seen only a few times. The chain recombines TRBV6-1 with TRBJ1-6, with 7 bases identical to TRBD1. The CDR3 has 16 amino acids. V shed 6 bases, J shed 5 bases, and the junction held 10 bases outside the gene matches. Germline values: CDR1 MNHNS, CDR2 SASEGT. The CDR3 coding sequence is TGTGCCAGCAGCAGACAGGGAATCAATCATAATTCACCCCTCCACTTT. It translates to CASSRQGINHNSPLHF.

A remark on this clonotype: A far larger clone is off by one base, so a read error is likely. The chain is built from TRBV6-1 and TRBJ2-1; 8 nucleotides agree with TRBD2. This CDR3 is built from 14 residues. V shed 7 bases and J 9 bases; nucleotides not matched to a gene: 11. The germline gives CDR1 MNHNS, CDR2 SASEGT. Here the CDR3 reads CASTSEGTSSEQFF. CDR3 coding DNA: TGTGCCAGCACCTCCGAGGGGACTAGTAGTGAGCAGTTCTTC.

This clonotype was counted only a few times. The chain uses TRBV6-1 and TRBJ1-1; possible D gene TRBD1, 5 bases. The CDR3 has 17 amino acids. V was cut by 5 bases and J by 0 bases, with 19 bases left in between. The germline V gene encodes CDR1 MNHNS and CDR2 SASEGT. The CDR3 sequence: CASSRSRGPGVNTEAFF. The DNA for the CDR3 is TGTGCCAGCAGTCGCAGCCGGGGCCCCGGGGTGAACACTGAAGCTTTCTTT.

The sample holds many counts of this clonotype. The chain links TRBV12-3 or TRBV12-4 to TRBJ2-5; 12 nucleotides align to TRBD1. The CDR3 runs to 15 residues. Losses at the gene ends were 6 bases for V and 5 bases for J; bases not matched to a gene: 7. Here the CDR3 reads CASSRDRGRRETQYF. The CDR3 DNA follows: TGTGCCAGCAGCAGGGACAGGGGGCGCAGGGAGACCCAGTACTTC.

This clonotype was found a few times. The rearrangement uses TRBV7-9 and TRBJ1-2; D gene uncertain. Germline CDR1 and CDR2: SEHNR and FQNEAQ (reference sequence). CDR3 size: 13 residues. The V gene lost 0 bases and the J gene lost 7 bases, with 9 bases spanning the gap. The CDR3 DNA is TGTGCCAGCAGCTTAGCGCTGGCAGCTGGCTACACCTTC. Translation gives CASSLALAAGYTF.

This clonotype was seen more than once but under ten times. V usage is TRBV13 and J usage is TRBJ2-7, with 8 bases identical to TRBD1. The germline CDR1 and CDR2 sequences are PRHDT and FYEKMQ (reference sequence). The trim removed 4 bases at V and 5 bases at J, leaving 10 bases unmatched. This CDR3 has 15 amino acids. As DNA, the CDR3 is TGTGCCAGCAGCTGGAGACAGGGGCTCCACGACGAGCAGTACTTC. Amino acids: CASSWRQGLHDEQYF.

This clonotype came up many times. The chain carries TRBV6-1 and TRBJ2-5, with no clear D. Per germline, CDR1 MNHNS and CDR2 SASEGT. Between the trimmed V and J ends, which lost 2 bases and 2 bases, there was a span of 9 bases. The CDR3 length is 14 residues. The CDR3: CASSEMNRQETQYF. The CDR3 nucleotides read TGTGCCAGCAGTGAAATGAACAGACAAGAGACCCAGTACTTC.

This clonotype was observed many times. V and J are TRBV30 and TRBJ2-5, with TRBD2 matching 7 bases. Germline CDR1 GTSNPN, CDR2 SVGIG (reference sequence). Germline trimming cut 2 bases from V and 4 bases from J; bases unmatched to any gene: 10. The CDR3 has 15 residues. DNA of the CDR3: TGTGCCTGGAGTATCCTAGCGGCACTAGGAGAGACCCAGTACTTC. This encodes CAWSILAALGETQYF. Combining the CDR3 with reference TRBV30 and TRBJ2-5 gives the whole variable domain SQTIHQWPATLVQPVGSPLSLECTVEGTSNPNLYWYRQAAGRGLQLLFYSVGIGQISSEVPQNLSASRPQDRQFILSSKKLLLSDSGFYLCAWSILAALGETQYFGPGTRLLVL.

The gene calls are TRBV11-3 and TRBJ1-4; D is ambiguous. The CDR3 totals 16 residues. Trimming stripped 2 bases from V and 0 bases from J, with 10 bases between. The germline gives CDR1 SGHNT, CDR2 YENEEA. CDR3 sequence (DNA): TGTGCCAGCAGCTTAAGTAGAGCAACAACTAATGAAAAACTGTTTTTT. Amino acid sequence: CASSLSRATTNEKLFF.